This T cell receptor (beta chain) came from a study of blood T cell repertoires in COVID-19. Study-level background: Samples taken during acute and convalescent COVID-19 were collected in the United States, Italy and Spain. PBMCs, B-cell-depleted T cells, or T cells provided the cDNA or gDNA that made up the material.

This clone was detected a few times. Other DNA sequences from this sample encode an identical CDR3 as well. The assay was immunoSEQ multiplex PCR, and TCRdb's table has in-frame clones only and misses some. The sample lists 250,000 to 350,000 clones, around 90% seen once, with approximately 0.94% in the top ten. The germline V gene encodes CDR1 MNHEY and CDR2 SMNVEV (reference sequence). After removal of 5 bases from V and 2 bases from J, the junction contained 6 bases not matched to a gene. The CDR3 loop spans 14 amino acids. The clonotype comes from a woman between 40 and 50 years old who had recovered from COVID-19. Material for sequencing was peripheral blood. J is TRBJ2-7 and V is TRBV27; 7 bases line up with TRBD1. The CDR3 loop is CASSNRQGAYEQYF. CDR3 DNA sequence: TGTGCCAGCAGTAATCGACAGGGAGCCTACGAGCAGTACTTC.